This is a list of T cell receptor beta chains from one sample in a study of CXCR3-negative and CXCR3-positive naive CD8 T cells. TCRdb reprocessed the 5' RACE reads; each CDR3 protein has one entry and no DNA is given. The sample table sets out under 70,000 distinct CDR3 sequences. Sequenced sample: memory CD8+ T cells from blood. The receptors shown here come from a human donor in good health. Some clones in this sample may be carry-over from other donors' samples. Both conserved end residues are part of each CDR3. The order of the fields is CDR3 protein, V gene, clone size, J gene. Clone size appears in some rows only: once, few, many, or a class for an expanded clone.

CDR3: CASSRGTFDEAFF
V: TRBV4-1
size: NA
J: TRBJ1-1

CDR3: CSARDLSGSEQYF
V: TRBV20-1
size: NA
J: TRBJ2-7

CDR3: CASSHRSYNEQFF
V: TRBV5-4
size: NA
J: TRBJ2-1

CDR3: CASSRSTDSYEQYF
V: TRBV28
size: NA
J: TRBJ2-7

CDR3: CASSIYGGLTYEQYF
V: TRBV5-1
size: NA
J: TRBJ2-7

CDR3: CASRPGGSSYNEQFF
V: TRBV5-1
size: NA
J: TRBJ2-1

CDR3: CASRPGMGTLYTGELFF
V: TRBV6-5
size: NA
J: TRBJ2-2

CDR3: CASSLSRGGQETQYF
V: TRBV11-2
size: NA
J: TRBJ2-5

CDR3: CASSTQGGFHTDTQYF
V: TRBV11-2
size: NA
J: TRBJ2-3

CDR3: CASSHPAGPIYNEQFF
V: TRBV4-1
size: NA
J: TRBJ2-1

CDR3: CASSPLAGGNTGELFF
V: TRBV2
size: NA
J: TRBJ2-2

CDR3: CASSLVWGPTPLNTEAFF
V: TRBV5-1
size: NA
J: TRBJ1-1

CDR3: CASSNGLAGAYQQYF
V: TRBV6-2/TRBV6-3
size: NA
J: TRBJ2-7

CDR3: CASSLTGKEEYF
V: TRBV28
size: NA
J: TRBJ2-7

CDR3: CSARDHYEGAYEQYF
V: TRBV20-1
size: NA
J: TRBJ2-7

CDR3: CASSLAPGLPLTQHF
V: TRBV7-8
size: NA
J: TRBJ1-5

CDR3: CASSQKSGRTQETQYF
V: TRBV23-1
size: NA
J: TRBJ2-5

CDR3: CSAPDRVADTQYF
V: TRBV20-1
size: NA
J: TRBJ2-3

CDR3: CASSFGPGELFF
V: TRBV6-6
size: NA
J: TRBJ2-2

CDR3: CASSIGLAANQETQYF
V: TRBV28
size: NA
J: TRBJ2-5

CDR3: CSAPSGGAYTGELFF
V: TRBV20-1
size: NA
J: TRBJ2-2

CDR3: CASSPPVGVRVIGSYEQYF
V: TRBV18
size: NA
J: TRBJ2-7

CDR3: CSAREEGRDTEAFF
V: TRBV20-1
size: NA
J: TRBJ1-1

CDR3: CASSHPGTGNTEAFF
V: TRBV5-1
size: NA
J: TRBJ1-1

CDR3: CASSVGQGWQYF
V: TRBV12-3/TRBV12-4
size: NA
J: TRBJ2-7

CDR3: CASRPRTGNEQYF
V: TRBV5-1
size: NA
J: TRBJ2-7

CDR3: CASSYSIPTGDGYTF
V: TRBV6-5
size: NA
J: TRBJ1-2

CDR3: CASSYSQGQFF
V: TRBV6-2/TRBV6-3
size: NA
J: TRBJ2-1

CDR3: CASSSLAGSTDTQYF
V: TRBV6-4
size: NA
J: TRBJ2-3

CDR3: CSASARGKGSYGYTF
V: TRBV20-1
size: NA
J: TRBJ1-2

CDR3: CASSYTSASGELFF
V: TRBV28
size: hyperexpanded
J: TRBJ2-2

CDR3: CSVEVLQPDTQYF
V: TRBV29-1
size: NA
J: TRBJ2-3

CDR3: CASSFSQQATNEKLFF
V: TRBV6-6
size: NA
J: TRBJ1-4

CDR3: CASSSLSGELFF
V: TRBV7-6
size: NA
J: TRBJ2-2

CDR3: CASSLLGTGELFF
V: TRBV28
size: NA
J: TRBJ2-2

CDR3: CASSYDPVGGSSYEQYF
V: TRBV6-5
size: NA
J: TRBJ2-7

CDR3: CASSADQGYAGELFF
V: TRBV18
size: NA
J: TRBJ2-2

CDR3: CSAPGPWNTEAFF
V: TRBV20-1
size: NA
J: TRBJ1-1

CDR3: CASSLESSVSYEQYF
V: TRBV7-6
size: NA
J: TRBJ2-7

CDR3: CASSLQFFYGYTF
V: TRBV12-3/TRBV12-4
size: NA
J: TRBJ1-2

CDR3: CASSLPQGSETQYF
V: TRBV28
size: NA
J: TRBJ2-5

CDR3: CASRLGQVDLNEQFF
V: TRBV12-2
size: NA
J: TRBJ2-1

CDR3: CASTGSEYEQYF
V: TRBV28
size: NA
J: TRBJ2-7

CDR3: CSVEDWATGGNTEAFF
V: TRBV29-1
size: NA
J: TRBJ1-1

CDR3: CASSLVGGNTEAFF
V: TRBV7-9
size: NA
J: TRBJ1-1

CDR3: CASSSTPAESYTDTQYF
V: TRBV5-1
size: NA
J: TRBJ2-3

CDR3: CASSPLGTSKNIQYF
V: TRBV6-2/TRBV6-3
size: NA
J: TRBJ2-4

CDR3: CSVGDRGRTDTQYF
V: TRBV29-1
size: large
J: TRBJ2-3

CDR3: CSVTPGAGEADTQYF
V: TRBV20-1
size: medium-sized
J: TRBJ2-3

CDR3: CASTRRGVSNYEQYF
V: TRBV6-5
size: NA
J: TRBJ2-7

CDR3: CASIMTPTGQGVVGYTF
V: TRBV6-5
size: NA
J: TRBJ1-2

CDR3: CASSFTGGTTNEQFF
V: TRBV5-4
size: NA
J: TRBJ2-1

CDR3: CSARSGGAAETQYF
V: TRBV20-1
size: NA
J: TRBJ2-5

CDR3: CASSPRGVGEGIGPGYNEQFF
V: TRBV12-3/TRBV12-4
size: NA
J: TRBJ2-1

CDR3: CASSVGAYNEQFF
V: TRBV9
size: NA
J: TRBJ2-1

CDR3: CASSLWGTEAFF
V: TRBV7-9
size: NA
J: TRBJ1-1

CDR3: CSVGGTVNRDEQYF
V: TRBV29-1
size: NA
J: TRBJ2-7

CDR3: CASSTSDDDYNEQFF
V: TRBV19
size: NA
J: TRBJ2-1

CDR3: CASSFVSSYNEQFF
V: TRBV5-6
size: NA
J: TRBJ2-1

CDR3: CASSVLGLVRF
V: TRBV25-1
size: NA
J: TRBJ1-6